The next 14 T cell receptor beta chains were all read from a single sample in a study of immune characterization of retroperitoneal liposarcoma (dated by TCRdb to the late 2010s). Library preparation employed PCR. Instrument used: NextSeq 500. The public reads were reprocessed in TCRdb via fastp at Q25 and MiXCR, keeping in-frame beta chains. Rows with one shared CDR3 protein collapse into an entry with the most common genes and DNA. This sample holds fewer than 9,500 distinct CDR3 sequences; about 40% were observed only once. About 9.4% of the sample belongs to the ten largest clones. The sample taken for sequencing was tumor tissue. The receptors derive from a male donor with retroperitoneal liposarcoma.

This clonotype is labeled medium-sized. This chain joins TRBV7-2 and TRBJ2-1; 13 bases align to TRBD2. The J call may be incorrect, as the DNA end agrees better with TRBJ2-7. The germline CDR1 and CDR2 sequences are SGHTA and FQGNSA. The CDR3 length is 14 residues. The CDR3 sequence is CASSLGLAGIEQYF. Written as DNA, the CDR3 is TGTGCCAGCAGCCTGGGACTAGCGGGGATCGAGCAGTACTTC.

The table lists this clonotype with a count of one. The rearrangement joins TRBV12-3 or TRBV12-4 to TRBJ2-3; 8 nucleotides match TRBD2. The J segment lost 2 bases and the V segment lost 3 bases, leaving 7 bases of the junction unmatched. The CDR3 loop spans 16 amino acids. As DNA, the CDR3 is TGTGCCAGCAGTTTCATGGGCGGGGGGAACACAGATACGCAGTATTTT. Translating gives CASSFMGGGNTDTQYF.

The chain is built from TRBV6-8 and TRBJ2-5; D is possibly TRBD1 (5 bases). This CDR3 comprises 13 residues. Trimming cost V 5 bases and J 5 bases, with 12 bases left between them. The V gene's germline CDR1 is MNHGY and CDR2 SAAAGT. CDR3 sequence reads: CASSPRQTETQYF. In DNA, the CDR3 is TGTGCCAGCAGTCCCCGACAGACCGAGACCCAGTACTTC.

This clonotype was seen a handful of times. The chain uses TRBV27 and TRBJ2-1; D is unresolved. The last part of the DNA fits TRBJ2-7 better; the J call may be wrong. Germline V gene lookup returns CDR1 MNHEY and CDR2 SMNVEV (reference sequence). The CDR3 has 14 amino acids. The CDR3 reads CASSFESSYNEQYF. DNA of the CDR3: TGTGCCAGCAGTTTCGAGAGCTCCTACAATGAGCAGTACTTC.

This clonotype was detected a few times. The rearrangement links TRBV11-2 to TRBJ2-7; TRBD1 matches at 8 bases. The CDR3 runs to 16 residues. The V gene end was trimmed by 5 bases and the J gene end by 2 bases; junction bases not matched to a gene: 11. Germline-derived CDR1 and CDR2 are SGHAT and FQNNGV. CDR3 loop: CASSPLSTGAAYEQYF. The CDR3 DNA is TGTGCCAGCAGCCCGTTATCGACAGGGGCCGCCTACGAGCAGTACTTC.

The chain links TRBV11-3 to TRBJ2-1; the D is unclear. Trimming left V 0 bases short and J 2 bases short, with 11 bases between. This CDR3 comprises 16 residues. Germline CDR1 reads SGHNT; CDR2 reads YENEEA. CDR3 protein: CASSLEGSATYNEQFF. The CDR3 DNA follows: TGTGCCAGCAGCTTAGAGGGGTCCGCCACCTACAATGAGCAGTTCTTC.

V is TRBV6-1 and J is TRBJ2-1, with a possible D match to TRBD2 (7 bases). The DNA matches TRBJ2-7 better at its end, which makes the J call doubtful. CDR1 MNHNS and CDR2 SASEGT come from the germline V gene. The CDR3 has 15 amino acids. Here the CDR3 DNA reads TGTGCCAGCAGTTCTGCGGGGGCCTCCTACAATGAGCAGTACTTC. It yields the protein CASSSAGASYNEQYF.

Details on this clonotype: This likely comes from a read error, as the CDR3 has no conserved phenylalanine or tryptophan at its end. No DNA is shown, since the ends of the CDR3 on it are uncertain; the CDR3 is the one TCRdb lists. The chain carries TRBV7-4 and TRBJ2-5; TRBD1 is the table's D call, not checked against the DNA. The CDR3 length equals 16 residues, ends included. Per the germline V gene, CDR1 is SGHVT and CDR2 is SQSDAQ. CDR3 loop: CASSLGNRGSSTSSTS.

DNA for the CDR3: TGTGCCAGCAGTCCTCTGGATAGAAGCAAAAACATTCAGTACTTC. Amino acid sequence: CASSPLDRSKNIQYF. The V call is TRBV6-6, the J call TRBJ2-4; no clear D gene. CDR1 and CDR2 (germline): MNHNY, SVGAGI (reference sequence). The ends were cut back, 5 bases at V and 3 bases at J, with 14 bases in the middle. This CDR3 comprises 15 residues.

This clonotype has more than one count but fewer than ten. The chain has TRBV6-1 and TRBJ2-1; D remains ambiguous. Germline V gene lookup returns CDR1 MNHNS and CDR2 SASEGT. The CDR3 contains 14 residues. Trimming pared 5 bases from V and 12 bases from J, leaving 20 bases between. The CDR3 DNA is TGTGCCAGCAGTAATGGGTACGGATCGGAAGGGCAGTTCTTC. Translation gives CASSNGYGSEGQFF.

The chain uses TRBV12-3 or TRBV12-4 and TRBJ1-6; D possibly corresponds to TRBD1 (6 bases). This CDR3 is 15 amino acids long. The V and J ends lost 0 bases and 10 bases respectively, with 13 bases between them. This CDR3 is CASSLALQGISPLHF. CDR3 nucleotides: TGTGCCAGCAGTTTAGCGCTCCAGGGGATCTCACCCCTCCACTTT.

This clonotype came up many times. CDR3 sequence reads: CASSLGPTQDGYEQFF. CDR3 in DNA: TGTGCCAGCAGCTTAGGCCCCACCCAGGATGGCTATGAGCAGTTCTTC. The chain combines TRBV7-6 with TRBJ2-1; the D is unclear. The CDR3 has 16 residues. Per the germline V gene, CDR1 is SGHVS and CDR2 is FNYEAQ. V dropped 1 base and J dropped 8 bases, with 18 bases sitting between them.

In its sample, this clonotype was seen a few times. CDR3 nucleotide sequence: TGTGCCAGCAGTTATGAGGGACTAGCGGGACCTTTAGGTGAGCAGTACTTC. Residues: CASSYEGLAGPLGEQYF. The chain is built from TRBV6-9 and TRBJ2-5; 13 nucleotides agree with TRBD2. Germline V CDR1 and CDR2: MNHGY, SVAAGI. CDR3 length: 17 amino acids. The J segment lost 11 bases and the V segment lost 2 bases, leaving 14 bases of the junction unmatched.

The chain is built from TRBV7-3 and TRBJ2-1; possibly TRBD1 or TRBD2 for D (5 bases each). Near its end, the DNA agrees better with TRBJ2-7, so the J call may be wrong. CDR3 length: 17 residues. In germline, CDR1 is SGHTA, CDR2 FQGTGA. Here the CDR3 reads CASSLHPPRGPNNEQYF. The CDR3, as DNA: TGTGCCAGCAGCCTTCATCCTCCGAGGGGCCCCAACAATGAGCAGTACTTC.